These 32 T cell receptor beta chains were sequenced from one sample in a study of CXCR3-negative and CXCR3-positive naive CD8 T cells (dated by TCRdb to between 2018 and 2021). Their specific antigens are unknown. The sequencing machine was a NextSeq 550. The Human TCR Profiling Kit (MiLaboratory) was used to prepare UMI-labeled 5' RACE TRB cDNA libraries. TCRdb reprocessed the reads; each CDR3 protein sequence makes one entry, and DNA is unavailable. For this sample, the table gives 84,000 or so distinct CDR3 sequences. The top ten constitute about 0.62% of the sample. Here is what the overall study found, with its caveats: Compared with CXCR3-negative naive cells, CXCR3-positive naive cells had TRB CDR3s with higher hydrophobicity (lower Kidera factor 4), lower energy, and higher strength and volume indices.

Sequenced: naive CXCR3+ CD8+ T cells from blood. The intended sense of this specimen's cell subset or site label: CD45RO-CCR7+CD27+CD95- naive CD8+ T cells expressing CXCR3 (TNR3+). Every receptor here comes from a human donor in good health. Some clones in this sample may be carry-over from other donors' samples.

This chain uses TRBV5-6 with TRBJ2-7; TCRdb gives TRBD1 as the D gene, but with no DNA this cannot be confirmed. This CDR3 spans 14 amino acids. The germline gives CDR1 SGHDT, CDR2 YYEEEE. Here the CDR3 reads CASSPEGTLYEQYF.

Here the CDR3 reads CASSPRQDLIYEQYF. The chain uses TRBV28 and TRBJ2-7; TCRdb selects TRBD1, and the lack of DNA leaves this call unchecked. CDR3 length: 15 amino acids. The germline V gene encodes CDR1 MDHEN and CDR2 SYDVKM.

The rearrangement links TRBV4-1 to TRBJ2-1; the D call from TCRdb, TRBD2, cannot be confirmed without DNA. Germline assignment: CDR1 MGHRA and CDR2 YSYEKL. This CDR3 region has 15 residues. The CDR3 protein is CASSLGLVLDNEQFF.

CDR3 amino acids: CASSLRSSYNEQFF. The chain employs TRBV7-3 and TRBJ2-1. The CDR3 length is 14 residues. Germline CDR1 is SGHTA and CDR2 is FQGTGA.

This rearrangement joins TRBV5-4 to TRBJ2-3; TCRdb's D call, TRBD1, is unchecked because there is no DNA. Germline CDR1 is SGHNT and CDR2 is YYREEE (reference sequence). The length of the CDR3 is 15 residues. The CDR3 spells CASSLGGAGADTQYF.

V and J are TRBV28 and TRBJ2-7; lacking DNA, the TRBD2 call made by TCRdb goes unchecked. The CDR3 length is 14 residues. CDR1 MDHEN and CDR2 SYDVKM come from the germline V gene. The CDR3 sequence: CASRGVAGIYEQYF.

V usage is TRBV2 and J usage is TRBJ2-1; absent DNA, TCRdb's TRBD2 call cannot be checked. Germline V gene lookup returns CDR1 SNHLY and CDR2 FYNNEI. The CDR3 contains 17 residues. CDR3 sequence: CASSEDGLAGGYNEQFF.

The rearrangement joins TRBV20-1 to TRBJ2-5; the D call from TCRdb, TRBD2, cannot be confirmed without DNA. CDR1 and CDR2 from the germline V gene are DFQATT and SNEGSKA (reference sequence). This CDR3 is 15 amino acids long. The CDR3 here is CSARDNLGLEGTQYF.

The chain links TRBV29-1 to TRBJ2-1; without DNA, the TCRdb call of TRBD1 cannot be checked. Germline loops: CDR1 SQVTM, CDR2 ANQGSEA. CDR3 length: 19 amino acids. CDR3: CSVEDLMGVGQGWHNEQFF.

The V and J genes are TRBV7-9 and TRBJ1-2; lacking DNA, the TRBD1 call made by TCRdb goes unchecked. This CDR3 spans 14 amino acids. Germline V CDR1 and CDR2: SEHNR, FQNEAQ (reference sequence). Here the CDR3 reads CASSQAGTGYGYTF.

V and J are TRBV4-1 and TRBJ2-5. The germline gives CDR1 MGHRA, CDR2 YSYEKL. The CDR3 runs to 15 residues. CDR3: CASSQEVGEEETQYF.

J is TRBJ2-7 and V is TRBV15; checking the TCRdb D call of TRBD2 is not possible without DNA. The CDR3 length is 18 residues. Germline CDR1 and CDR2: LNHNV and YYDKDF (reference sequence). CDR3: CATSREGSGSQRSYEQYF. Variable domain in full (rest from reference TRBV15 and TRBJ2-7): DAMVIQNPRYQVTQFGKPVTLSCSQTLNHNVMYWYQQKSSQAPKLLFHYYDKDFNNEADTPDNFQSRRPNTSFCFLDIRSPGLGDTAMYLCATSREGSGSQRSYEQYFGPGTRLTVT.

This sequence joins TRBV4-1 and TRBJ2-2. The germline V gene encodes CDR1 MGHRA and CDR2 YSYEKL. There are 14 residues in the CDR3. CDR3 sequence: CASAPEVVTGELFF.

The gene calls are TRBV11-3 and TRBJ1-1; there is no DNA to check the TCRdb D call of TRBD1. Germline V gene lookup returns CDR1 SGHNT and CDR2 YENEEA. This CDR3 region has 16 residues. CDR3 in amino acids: CASSLDPQAGVTEAFF.

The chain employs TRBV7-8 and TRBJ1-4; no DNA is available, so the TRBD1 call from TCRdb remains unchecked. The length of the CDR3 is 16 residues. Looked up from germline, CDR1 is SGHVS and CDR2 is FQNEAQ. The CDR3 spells CASSSHRQAPDEKLFF.

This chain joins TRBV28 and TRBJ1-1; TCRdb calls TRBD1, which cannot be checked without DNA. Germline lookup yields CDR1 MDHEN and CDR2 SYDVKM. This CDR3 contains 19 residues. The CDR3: CASSATTEDRGRMNTEAFF.

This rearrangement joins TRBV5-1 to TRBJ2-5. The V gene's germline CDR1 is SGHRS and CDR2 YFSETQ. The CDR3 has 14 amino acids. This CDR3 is CASSGKSYQETQYF.

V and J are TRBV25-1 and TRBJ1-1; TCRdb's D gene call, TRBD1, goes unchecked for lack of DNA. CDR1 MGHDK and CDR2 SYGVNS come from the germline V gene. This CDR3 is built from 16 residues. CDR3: CASSEDRVSVDTEAFF.

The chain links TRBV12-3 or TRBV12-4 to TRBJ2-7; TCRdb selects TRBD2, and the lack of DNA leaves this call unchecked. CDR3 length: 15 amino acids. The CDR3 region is CASSITSGKIYEQYF.

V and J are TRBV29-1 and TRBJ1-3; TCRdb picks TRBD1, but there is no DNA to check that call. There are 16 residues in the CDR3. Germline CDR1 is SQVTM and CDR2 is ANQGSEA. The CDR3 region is CSVQSGTGASGNTIYF.

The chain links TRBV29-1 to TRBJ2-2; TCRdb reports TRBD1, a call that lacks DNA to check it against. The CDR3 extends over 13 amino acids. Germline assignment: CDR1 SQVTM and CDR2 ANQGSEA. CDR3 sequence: CSAPGGNTGELFF.

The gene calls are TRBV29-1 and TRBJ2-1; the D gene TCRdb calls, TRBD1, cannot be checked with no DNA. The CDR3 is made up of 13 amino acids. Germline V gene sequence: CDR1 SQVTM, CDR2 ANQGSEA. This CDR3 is CSAGQGAYNEQFF.

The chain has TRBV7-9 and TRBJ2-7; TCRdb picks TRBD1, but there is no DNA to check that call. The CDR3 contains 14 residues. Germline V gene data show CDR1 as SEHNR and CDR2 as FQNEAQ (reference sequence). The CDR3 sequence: CASSEVGGSYEQYF.

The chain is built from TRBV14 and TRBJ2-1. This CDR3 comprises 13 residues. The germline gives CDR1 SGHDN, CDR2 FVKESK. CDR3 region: CASSQVQWKEQFF.

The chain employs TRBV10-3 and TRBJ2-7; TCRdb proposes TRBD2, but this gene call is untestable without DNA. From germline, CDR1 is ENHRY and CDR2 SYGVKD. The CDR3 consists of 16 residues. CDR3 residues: CAISEGTSGAFYEQYF.

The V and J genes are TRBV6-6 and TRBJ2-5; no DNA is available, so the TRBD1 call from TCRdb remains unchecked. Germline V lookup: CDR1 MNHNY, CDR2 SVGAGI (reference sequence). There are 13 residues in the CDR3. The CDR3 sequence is CASSAGVWETQYF.

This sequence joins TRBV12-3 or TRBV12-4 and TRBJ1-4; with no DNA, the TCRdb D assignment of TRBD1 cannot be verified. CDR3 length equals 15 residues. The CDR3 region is CASSPAGTGDEKLFF.

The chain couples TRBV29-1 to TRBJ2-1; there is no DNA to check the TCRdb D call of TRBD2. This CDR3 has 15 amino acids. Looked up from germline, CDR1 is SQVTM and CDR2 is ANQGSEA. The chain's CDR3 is CSVDSESAVYNEQFF.

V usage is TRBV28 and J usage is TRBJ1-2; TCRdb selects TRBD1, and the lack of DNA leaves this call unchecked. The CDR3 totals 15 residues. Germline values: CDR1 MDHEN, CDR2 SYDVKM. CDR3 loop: CASRDRVGLNYGYTF.

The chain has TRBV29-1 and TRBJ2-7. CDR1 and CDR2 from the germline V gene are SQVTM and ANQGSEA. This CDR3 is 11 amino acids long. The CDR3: CSVVLGFEQYF.

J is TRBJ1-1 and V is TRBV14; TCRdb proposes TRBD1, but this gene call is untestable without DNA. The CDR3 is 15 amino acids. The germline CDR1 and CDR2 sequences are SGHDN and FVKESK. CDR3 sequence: CASSRGQGGNTEAFF.

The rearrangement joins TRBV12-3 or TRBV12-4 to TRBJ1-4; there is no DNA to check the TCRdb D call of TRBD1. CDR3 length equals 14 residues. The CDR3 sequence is CASREDSFNEKLFF.